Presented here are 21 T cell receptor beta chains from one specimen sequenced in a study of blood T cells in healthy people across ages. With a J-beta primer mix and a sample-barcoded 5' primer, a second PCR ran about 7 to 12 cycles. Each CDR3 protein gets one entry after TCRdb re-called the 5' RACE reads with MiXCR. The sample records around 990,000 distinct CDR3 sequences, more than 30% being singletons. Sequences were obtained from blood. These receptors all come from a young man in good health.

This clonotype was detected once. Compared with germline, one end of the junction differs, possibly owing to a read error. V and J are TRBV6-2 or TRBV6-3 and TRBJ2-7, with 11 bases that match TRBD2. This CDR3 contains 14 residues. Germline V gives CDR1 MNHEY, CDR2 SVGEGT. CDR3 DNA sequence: TGTGCCAGCAGTTACGAACTAGCGGGGGACCACTACGGCTTC. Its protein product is CASSYELAGDHYGF.

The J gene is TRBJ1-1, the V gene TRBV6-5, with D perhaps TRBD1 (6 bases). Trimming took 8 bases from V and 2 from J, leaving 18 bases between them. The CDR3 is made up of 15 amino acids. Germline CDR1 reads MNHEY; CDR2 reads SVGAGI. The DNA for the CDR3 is TGTGCCAGCCTCACCGACCGGGACAAAAACACTGAAGCTTTCTTT. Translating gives CASLTDRDKNTEAFF.

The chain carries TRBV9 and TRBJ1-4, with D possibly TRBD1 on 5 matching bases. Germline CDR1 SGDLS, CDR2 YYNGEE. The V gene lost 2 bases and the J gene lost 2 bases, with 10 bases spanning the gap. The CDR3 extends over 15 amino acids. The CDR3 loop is CASSVSPGTNEKLFF. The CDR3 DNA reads TGTGCCAGCAGCGTTTCTCCAGGGACTAATGAAAAACTGTTTTTT.

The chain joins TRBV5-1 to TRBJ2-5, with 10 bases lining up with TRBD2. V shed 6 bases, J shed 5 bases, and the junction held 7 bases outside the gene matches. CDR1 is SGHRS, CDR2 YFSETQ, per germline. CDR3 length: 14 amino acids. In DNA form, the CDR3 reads TGCGCCAGCAACTCCGGGACTAGCGAGGAGACCCAGTACTTC. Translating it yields CASNSGTSEETQYF.

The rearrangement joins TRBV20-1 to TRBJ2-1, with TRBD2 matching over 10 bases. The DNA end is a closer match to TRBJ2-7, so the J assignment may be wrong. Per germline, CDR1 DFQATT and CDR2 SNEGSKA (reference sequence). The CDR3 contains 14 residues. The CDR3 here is CSAEASGGYNEQYF. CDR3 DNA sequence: TGCAGTGCTGAAGCTAGCGGGGGATACAATGAGCAGTACTTC.

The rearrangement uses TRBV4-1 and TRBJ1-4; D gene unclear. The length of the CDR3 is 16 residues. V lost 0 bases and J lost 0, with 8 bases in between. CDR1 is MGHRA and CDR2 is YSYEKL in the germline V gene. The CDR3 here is CASSQDTTATNEKLFF. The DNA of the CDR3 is TGCGCCAGCAGCCAAGATACAACAGCAACTAATGAAAAACTGTTTTTT.

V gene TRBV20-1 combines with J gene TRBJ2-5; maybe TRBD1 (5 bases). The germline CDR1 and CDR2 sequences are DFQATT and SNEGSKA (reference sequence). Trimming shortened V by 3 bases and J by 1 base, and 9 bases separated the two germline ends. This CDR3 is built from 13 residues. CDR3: CSARRTSQETQYF. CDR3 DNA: TGCAGTGCTAGGAGGACATCCCAAGAGACCCAGTACTTC.

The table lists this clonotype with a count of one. In DNA form, the CDR3 reads TGTGCCAGCAGCTTGGGGAAGCGGCAGGCAACTAATGAAAAACTGTTTTTT. It is translated as CASSLGKRQATNEKLFF. This sequence joins TRBV5-6 and TRBJ1-4, with no clear D. The CDR3 sequence is 17 residues long. Trimming pared 0 bases from V and 0 bases from J, leaving 12 bases between. Germline CDR1 and CDR2: SGHDT and YYEEEE. The full variable domain, with the rest looked up from reference TRBV5-6 and TRBJ1-4, is DAGVTQSPTHLIKTRGQQVTLRCSPKSGHDTVSWYQQALGQGPQFIFQYYEEEERQRGNFPDRFSGHQFPNYSSELNVNALLLGDSALYLCASSLGKRQATNEKLFFGSGTQLSVL.

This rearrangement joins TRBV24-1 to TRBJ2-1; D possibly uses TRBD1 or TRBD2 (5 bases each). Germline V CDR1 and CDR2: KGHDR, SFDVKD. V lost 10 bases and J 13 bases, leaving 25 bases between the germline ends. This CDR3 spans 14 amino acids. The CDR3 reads CATSNSGPQETQFF. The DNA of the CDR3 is TGTGCCACGTCCAATTCGGGGCCTCAAGAGACCCAGTTCTTC.

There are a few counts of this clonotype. The CDR3 loop is CSVEGDAGYEQYF. The CDR3 coding sequence is TGCAGCGTTGAAGGCGACGCCGGCTACGAGCAGTACTTC. The rearrangement uses TRBV29-1 and TRBJ2-7, with D unresolved. This CDR3 contains 13 residues. V dropped 1 base and J dropped 3 bases, with 10 bases sitting between them. CDR1 and CDR2 from the germline V gene are SQVTM and ANQGSEA.

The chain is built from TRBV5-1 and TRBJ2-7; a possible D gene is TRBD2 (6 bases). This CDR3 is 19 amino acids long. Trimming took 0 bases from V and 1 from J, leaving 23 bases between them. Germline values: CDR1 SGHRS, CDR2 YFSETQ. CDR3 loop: CASSLDPSDPMEGSYEQYF. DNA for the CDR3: TGCGCCAGCAGCTTGGACCCCTCCGACCCGATGGAGGGGTCCTACGAGCAGTACTTC.

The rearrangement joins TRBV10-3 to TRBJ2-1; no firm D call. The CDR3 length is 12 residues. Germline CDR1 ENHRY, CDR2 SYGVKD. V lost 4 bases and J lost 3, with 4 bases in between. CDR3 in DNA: TGTGCCATCAGTGCAGACTACAATGAGCAGTTCTTC. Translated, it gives CAISADYNEQFF.

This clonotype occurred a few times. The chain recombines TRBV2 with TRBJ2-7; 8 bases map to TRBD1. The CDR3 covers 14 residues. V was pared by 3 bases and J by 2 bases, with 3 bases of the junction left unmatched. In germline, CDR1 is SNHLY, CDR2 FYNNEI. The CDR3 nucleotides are TGTGCCAGCAGTGACCGGGACAGGACCTACGAGCAGTACTTC. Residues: CASSDRDRTYEQYF.

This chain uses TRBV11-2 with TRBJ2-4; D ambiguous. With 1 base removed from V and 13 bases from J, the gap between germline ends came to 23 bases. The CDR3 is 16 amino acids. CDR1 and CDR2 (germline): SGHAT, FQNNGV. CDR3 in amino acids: CASSLVTGYLPYEQYF. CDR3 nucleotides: TGTGCCAGCAGCTTAGTCACCGGCTACTTACCCTACGAACAGTACTTC.

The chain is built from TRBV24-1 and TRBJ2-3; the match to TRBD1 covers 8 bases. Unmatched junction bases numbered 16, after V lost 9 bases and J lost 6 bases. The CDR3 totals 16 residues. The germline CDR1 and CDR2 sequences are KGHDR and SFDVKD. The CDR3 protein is CATSGRNKQGVDTQYF. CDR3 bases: TGTGCCACCTCGGGTCGGAATAAACAGGGGGTGGATACGCAGTATTTT.

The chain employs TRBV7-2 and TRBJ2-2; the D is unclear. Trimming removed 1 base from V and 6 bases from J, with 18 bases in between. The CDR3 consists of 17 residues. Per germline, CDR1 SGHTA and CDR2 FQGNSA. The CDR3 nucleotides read TGTGCCAGCAGCTTAGGGTTCTTCGGCAGGTGGGCCGGGGAGCTGTTTTTT. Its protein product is CASSLGFFGRWAGELFF. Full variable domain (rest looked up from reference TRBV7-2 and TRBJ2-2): GAGVSQSPSNKVTEKGKDVELRCDPISGHTALYWYRQSLGQGLEFLIYFQGNSAPDKSGLPSDRFSAERTGGSVSTLTIQRTQQEDSAVYLCASSLGFFGRWAGELFFGEGSRLTVL.

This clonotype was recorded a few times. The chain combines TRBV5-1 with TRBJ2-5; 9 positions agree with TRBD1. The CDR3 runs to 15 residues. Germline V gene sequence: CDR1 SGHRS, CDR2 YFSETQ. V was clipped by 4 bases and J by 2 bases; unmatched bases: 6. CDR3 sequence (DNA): TGCGCCAGCAGCATAACAGGGGGCGGGCAAGAGACCCAGTACTTC. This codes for CASSITGGGQETQYF.

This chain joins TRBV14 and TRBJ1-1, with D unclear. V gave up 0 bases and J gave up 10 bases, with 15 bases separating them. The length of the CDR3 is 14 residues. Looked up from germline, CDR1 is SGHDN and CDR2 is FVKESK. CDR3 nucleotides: TGTGCCAGCAGCCAAGATTTGGCAACCGAGGGAGCTTTCTTT. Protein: CASSQDLATEGAFF.

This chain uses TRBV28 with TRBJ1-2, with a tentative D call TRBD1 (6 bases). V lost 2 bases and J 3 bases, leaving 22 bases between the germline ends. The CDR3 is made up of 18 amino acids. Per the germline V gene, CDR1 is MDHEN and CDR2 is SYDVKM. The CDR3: CASSLPQGPPLLHYGYTF. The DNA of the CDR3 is TGTGCCAGCAGTTTACCACAGGGTCCACCACTCCTACACTATGGCTACACCTTC.

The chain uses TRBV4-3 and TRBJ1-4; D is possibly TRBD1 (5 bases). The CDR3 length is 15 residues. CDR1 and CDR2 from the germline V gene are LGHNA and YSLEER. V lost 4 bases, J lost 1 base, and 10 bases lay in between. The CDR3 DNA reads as TGCGCCAGCAGCCCGGGGACGGAAACTAATGAAAAACTGTTTTTT. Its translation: CASSPGTETNEKLFF.

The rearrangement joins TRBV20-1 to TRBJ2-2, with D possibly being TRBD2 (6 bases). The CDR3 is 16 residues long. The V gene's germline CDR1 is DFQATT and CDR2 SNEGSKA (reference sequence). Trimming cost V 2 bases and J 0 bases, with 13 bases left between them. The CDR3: CSARPRDWTNTGELFF. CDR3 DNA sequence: TGCAGTGCTAGACCCCGGGACTGGACGAACACCGGGGAGCTGTTTTTT.